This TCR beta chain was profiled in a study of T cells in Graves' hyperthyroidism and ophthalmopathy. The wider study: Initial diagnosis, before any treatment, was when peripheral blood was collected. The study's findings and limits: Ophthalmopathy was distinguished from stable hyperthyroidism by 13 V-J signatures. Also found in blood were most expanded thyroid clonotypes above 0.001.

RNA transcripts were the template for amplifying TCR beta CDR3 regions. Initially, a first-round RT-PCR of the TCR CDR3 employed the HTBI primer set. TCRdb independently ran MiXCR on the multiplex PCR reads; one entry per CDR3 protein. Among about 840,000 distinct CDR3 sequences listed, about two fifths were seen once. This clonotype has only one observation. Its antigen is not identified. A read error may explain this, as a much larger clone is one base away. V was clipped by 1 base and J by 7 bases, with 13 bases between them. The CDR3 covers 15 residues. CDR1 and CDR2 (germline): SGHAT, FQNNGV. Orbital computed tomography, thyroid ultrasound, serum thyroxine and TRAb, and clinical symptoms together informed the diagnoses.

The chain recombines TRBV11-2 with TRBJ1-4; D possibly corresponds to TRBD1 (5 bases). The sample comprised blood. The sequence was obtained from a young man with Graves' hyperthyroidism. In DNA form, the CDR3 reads TGTGCCAGCAGCTTAGCGGGGCTGGCGGGTGAAAAACTGTTTTTT. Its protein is CASSLAGLAGEKLFF.